This is a list of T cell receptor beta chains from one sample in a study of blood T cell repertoires in COVID-19. Produced via immunoSEQ multiplex PCR; TCRdb's table is partial and in-frame only. The table has some 250,000 clones, about four fifths seen once; the top ten hold around 2%. Sequencing input: peripheral blood. These receptors originate from a young man who had recovered from COVID-19. Both conserved end residues are part of each CDR3. A D gene is named only where the DNA matches it firmly. Where a row states a size, it is once, few, many or the class of an expanded clone; other rows omit it.

V gene,D gene,CDR3 length,J gene,clone size,CDR3 DNA,CDR3 protein
TRBV7-2,-,14,TRBJ2-5,-,TGTGCCAGCAGCTTGACCGGGAACCGGGGGACCCAGTACTTC,CASSLTGNRGTQYF
TRBV9,TRBD1,14,TRBJ2-7,many,TGTGCCAGCAGCGTAGCGGGACAGGGGACCGAGCAGTACTTC,CASSVAGQGTEQYF
TRBV19,-,12,TRBJ1-6,-,TGTGCCAGTAGTACAGGCGTGTCACCCCTCCACTTT,CASSTGVSPLHF
TRBV27,-,15,TRBJ1-2,-,TGTGCCAGCAGTTCCCGACAGCTTGCTAACTATGGCTACACCTTC,CASSSRQLANYGYTF
TRBV3-1/TRBV3-2,-,17,TRBJ2-2,-,TGTGCCAGCAGCCCGTTTCACTTTTCGGGGGGCTCCGGGGAGCTGTTTTTT,CASSPFHFSGGSGELFF
TRBV6-1,TRBD2,15,TRBJ2-1,few,TGTGCCAGCAGTGATGCGGGGGTAAACTACAATGAGCAGTTCTTC,CASSDAGVNYNEQFF
TRBV3-1/TRBV3-2,-,14,TRBJ2-5,once,TGTGCCAGCAGCCACCCAGGGGACAAAGAGACCCAGTACTTC,CASSHPGDKETQYF
TRBV10-2,-,15,TRBJ1-2,-,TGCGCCAGCAGTGAGGGTCTGGGGCTGACCTATGGCTACACCTTC,CASSEGLGLTYGYTF
TRBV18,TRBD1,14,TRBJ2-3,-,TGTGCCAGCTACCGGACAGGGATCACAGATACGCAGTATTTT,CASYRTGITDTQYF
TRBV5-4,-,15,TRBJ2-1,once,TGTGCCAGCAGCTTGCGAGCGGCCCCCTTCAATGAGCAGTTCTTC,CASSLRAAPFNEQFF
TRBV2,TRBD1,16,TRBJ1-2,-,TGTGCCAGCAGTGAGGGGACAGGGGCCTTTAACTATGGCTACACCTTC,CASSEGTGAFNYGYTF
TRBV19,-,15,TRBJ2-1,-,TGTGCCAGTAGGGCGCGGGGTAACTCCTACAATGAGCAGTTCTTC,CASRARGNSYNEQFF
TRBV24-1,-,13,TRBJ2-2,once,TGTGCCACCAGTGGAGGGATTGGCGGGGAGCTGTTTTTT,CATSGGIGGELFF
TRBV15,TRBD2,15,TRBJ2-1,-,TGTGCCACCAGCGTAGCGGGGGGGTCCTACAATGAGCAGTTCTTC,CATSVAGGSYNEQFF
TRBV18,-,15,TRBJ2-5,-,TGTGCCAGCTCACCTTACGGAGGGTCCGGAGAGACCCAGTACTTC,CASSPYGGSGETQYF
TRBV5-5,-,14,TRBJ1-2,-,TGTGCCAGCAGCTTGGACAGAGACAGCACCGGCTACACCTTC,CASSLDRDSTGYTF
TRBV7-9,-,12,TRBJ1-2,-,TGTGCCAGCAGCTTAGGAGACTATGGCTACACCTTC,CASSLGDYGYTF
TRBV27,-,13,TRBJ1-1,-,TGTGCCAGCAGTTTATCAGGGGACACTGAAGCTTTCTTT,CASSLSGDTEAFF
TRBV19,-,14,TRBJ1-2,few,TGTGCCAGTAGCTCCGACAGCCTTAACTATGGCTACACCTTC,CASSSDSLNYGYTF
TRBV9,TRBD1,15,TRBJ1-1,once,TGTGCCAGCAGCCCGAGGACAGGACCAAACACTGAAGCTTTCTTT,CASSPRTGPNTEAFF
TRBV5-4,-,14,TRBJ2-1,-,TGTGCCAGCAGCTTGGAGGGAGGGGGTCATGAGCAGTTCTTC,CASSLEGGGHEQFF
TRBV5-1,-,15,TRBJ1-2,-,TGCGCCAGCAGCTTGGATCCTGGGGGGATAAATGGCTACACCTTC,CASSLDPGGINGYTF
TRBV2,TRBD2,14,TRBJ2-4,-,TGTGCCAGCGAGATAGCGGGGGGCGGGAACATTCAGTACTTC,CASEIAGGGNIQYF